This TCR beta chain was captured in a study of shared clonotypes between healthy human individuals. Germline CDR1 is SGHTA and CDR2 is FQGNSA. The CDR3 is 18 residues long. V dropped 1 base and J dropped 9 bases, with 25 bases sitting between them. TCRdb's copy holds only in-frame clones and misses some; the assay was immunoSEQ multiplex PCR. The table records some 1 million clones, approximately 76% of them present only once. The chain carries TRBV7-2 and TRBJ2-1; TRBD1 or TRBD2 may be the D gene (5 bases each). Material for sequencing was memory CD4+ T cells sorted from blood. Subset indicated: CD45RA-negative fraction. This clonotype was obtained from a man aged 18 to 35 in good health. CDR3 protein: CASSLGTYLRTGTGEQFF. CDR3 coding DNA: TGTGCCAGCAGCTTAGGGACTTATTTACGGACGGGTACAGGTGAGCAGTTCTTC.